Following are 22 T cell receptor beta chains from one sample sequenced in a study of blood T cell repertoires in COVID-19. Sequencing was performed with immunoSEQ multiplex PCR; in TCRdb, only in-frame clones are kept and a portion is missing. Of about 200,000 clones listed, about 89% were seen once; the top ten hold 6.7%. Material: peripheral blood. The origin of the receptors is a man aged 35 to 55 with acute or convalescent COVID-19.

The chain employs TRBV30 and TRBJ2-3; TRBD2 might be the D (7 bases). This CDR3 has 14 residues. V dropped 1 base and J dropped 2 bases, with 10 bases sitting between them. CDR1 is GTSNPN and CDR2 is SVGIG in the germline V gene (reference sequence). The CDR3 region is CAWSGGGVTDTQYF. CDR3 in DNA: TGTGCCTGGAGTGGAGGGGGGGTCACAGATACGCAGTATTTT.

This chain connects TRBV19 to TRBJ1-2; 9 nucleotides align to TRBD1. Trimming cost V 10 bases and J 0 bases; bases outside gene matches: 9. Germline values: CDR1 LNHDA, CDR2 SQIVND (reference sequence). This CDR3 has 15 residues. CDR3 protein: CATRTTGGANYGYTF. For the CDR3, the DNA is TGTGCCACGAGGACCACAGGGGGCGCTAACTATGGCTACACCTTC.

The rearrangement uses TRBV14 and TRBJ2-3; 8 bases map to TRBD1. CDR1 SGHDN and CDR2 FVKESK come from the germline V gene. With 5 bases clipped from V and 4 bases from J, the junction kept 2 bases outside the gene matches. This CDR3 has 13 amino acids. CDR3: CASSVTGADTQYF. The CDR3 region has the DNA TGTGCCAGCAGCGTGACAGGGGCAGATACGCAGTATTTT.

The chain uses TRBV28 and TRBJ1-2; a possible D gene is TRBD1 (6 bases). The CDR3 sequence is 15 residues long. The germline V and J ends were trimmed by 3 bases and 7 bases, with 18 bases remaining between them. CDR1 is MDHEN and CDR2 is SYDVKM in the germline V gene. This CDR3 reads CASSFSGGPGPGYTF. CDR3 sequence (DNA): TGTGCCAGCAGTTTTAGCGGGGGCCCTGGGCCTGGCTACACCTTC.

Only one count was recorded for this clone. CDR3 sequence reads: CASSPPGAVETQYF. The CDR3 bases are TGTGCCAGCTCACCACCAGGGGCAGTGGAGACCCAGTACTTC. V and J are TRBV18 and TRBJ2-5; tentative D call: TRBD1 (5 bases). V was cut by 0 bases and J by 5 bases, with 10 bases left in between. The CDR3 length is 14 residues. Germline V lookup: CDR1 KGHSH, CDR2 LQKENI.

J is TRBJ1-5 and V is TRBV12-5; D ambiguous. This CDR3 contains 13 residues. The ends were cut back, 0 bases at V and 9 bases at J, with 9 bases in the middle. Germline V CDR1 and CDR2: LGHNT, FRNRAP. This chain's CDR3 is CASGLVPTRPQHF. The CDR3 DNA reads TGTGCTAGTGGTTTGGTACCTACGCGGCCCCAGCATTTT.

V usage is TRBV7-6 and J usage is TRBJ2-7; 13 bases agree with TRBD2. Germline-derived CDR1 and CDR2 are SGHVS and FNYEAQ. CDR3 length: 17 amino acids. J lost 0 bases, V lost 1 base, and 3 bases had no gene match. CDR3 nucleotide sequence: TGTGCCAGCAGCTTAGGGGGACTAGCGGGGAGCTCCTACGAGCAGTACTTC. Translation gives CASSLGGLAGSSYEQYF.

The chain carries TRBV29-1 and TRBJ2-3, with TRBD1 identical over 9 bases. V shed 4 bases and J 4 bases; nucleotides not matched to a gene: 6. Germline lookup yields CDR1 SQVTM and CDR2 ANQGSEA. CDR3 size: 14 residues. The CDR3 DNA reads TGCAGCGTTGCGGGGACAGGGTTTGCAGATACGCAGTATTTT. As protein: CSVAGTGFADTQYF.

This clone came up once. The rearrangement uses TRBV7-6 and TRBJ2-3, with TRBD2 as a possible D gene (5 bases). Deletions cut 1 base from V and 3 bases from J, with 11 bases between. From germline, CDR1 is SGHVS and CDR2 FNYEAQ. The length of the CDR3 is 15 residues. The CDR3 region is CASSLVGGRTDTQYF. The CDR3 DNA reads as TGTGCCAGCAGCTTAGTAGGAGGCAGGACAGATACGCAGTATTTT.

The V gene is TRBV6-1, the J gene TRBJ1-3, with 7 bases that match TRBD1. The length of the CDR3 is 14 residues. V dropped 6 bases and J dropped 4; count of bases not matched to a gene: 6. Germline V gene data show CDR1 as MNHNS and CDR2 as SASEGT. The CDR3 here is CASRQPGQGNTIYF. DNA for the CDR3: TGTGCCAGCAGGCAACCGGGACAGGGAAACACCATATATTTT.

The V gene is TRBV15, the J gene TRBJ2-5; D unresolved. From germline, CDR1 is LNHNV and CDR2 YYDKDF (reference sequence). The length of the CDR3 is 15 residues. Trimming cost V 1 base and J 2 bases, with 11 bases left between them. The CDR3 here is CATSRGSAGQETQYF. CDR3 bases: TGTGCCACCAGCAGAGGTTCGGCAGGACAAGAGACCCAGTACTTC.

The chain joins TRBV9 to TRBJ2-1; TRBD1 is a possible D gene (5 bases). CDR3 length: 15 amino acids. CDR1 and CDR2 from the germline V gene are SGDLS and YYNGEE. Deletions cut 3 bases from V and 4 bases from J, with 14 bases between. The CDR3 DNA follows: TGTGCCAGCAGCGCCGGACAAGGGGAATACAATGAGCAGTTCTTC. It specifies CASSAGQGEYNEQFF.

This chain joins TRBV12-3 or TRBV12-4 and TRBJ1-1, with 8 bases lining up with TRBD1. The CDR3 extends over 13 amino acids. V lost 6 bases to trimming and J lost 7 bases; unmatched junction nucleotides: 7. Written as DNA, the CDR3 is TGTGCCAGCAGCCGACAGGGGAGGGGTGAAGCTTTCTTT. Amino acids: CASSRQGRGEAFF.

This sequence joins TRBV13 and TRBJ2-5; tentative D call: TRBD2 (5 bases). V was pared by 0 bases and J by 5 bases, with 10 bases between. This CDR3 spans 14 amino acids. CDR1 and CDR2 from the germline V gene are PRHDT and FYEKMQ (reference sequence). The CDR3 DNA reads as TGTGCCAGCAGCTTAGGGGCTAGCACGGAGACCCAGTACTTC. This encodes CASSLGASTETQYF.

This chain links TRBV18 with TRBJ2-3; 7 bases map to TRBD1. The CDR3 has 16 amino acids. The germline V gene encodes CDR1 KGHSH and CDR2 LQKENI. The J segment lost 2 bases and the V segment lost 6 bases, leaving 11 bases of the junction unmatched. The CDR3 loop is CASSGPGQTDTDTQYF. The CDR3 coding sequence is TGTGCCAGCTCGGGACCGGGACAGACCGACACAGATACGCAGTATTTT.

Here the CDR3 DNA reads TGTGCCAGCAGCATTGGCGGGGTTTATACGCAGTATTTT. Its protein is CASSIGGVYTQYF. V is TRBV6-5 and J is TRBJ2-3; D might be TRBD2 (6 bases). The CDR3 totals 13 residues. V was shortened by 6 bases and J by 7 bases, with 14 bases between the two germline ends. CDR1 and CDR2 from the germline V gene are MNHEY and SVGAGI.

The chain employs TRBV30 and TRBJ1-2, with 8 bases that match TRBD1. The CDR3 contains 13 residues. V lost 5 bases, J lost 3 bases, and 5 bases stayed unmatched. In germline, CDR1 is GTSNPN, CDR2 SVGIG (reference sequence). This CDR3 is CAWSLQGDYGYTF. DNA of the CDR3: TGTGCCTGGTCCCTACAGGGGGACTATGGCTACACCTTC.

The chain is built from TRBV5-4 and TRBJ1-1; 11 bases line up with TRBD1. CDR1 is SGHNT, CDR2 YYREEE, per germline (reference sequence). The J segment lost 3 bases and the V segment lost 4 bases, leaving 11 bases of the junction unmatched. The CDR3 sequence is 17 residues long. DNA for the CDR3: TGTGCCAGCAGCGCAGGACAGGGGGCGGGCGGTCACACTGAAGCTTTCTTT. Translating gives CASSAGQGAGGHTEAFF.

The chain links TRBV6-5 to TRBJ1-6, with TRBD1 identical over 10 bases. The CDR3 is made up of 15 amino acids. In germline, CDR1 is MNHEY, CDR2 SVGAGI. The ends lost 6 bases at V and 8 bases at J; junction bases unmatched: 7. The CDR3: CASSRQGAGDSPLHF. In nucleotides, the CDR3 is TGTGCCAGCAGCCGACAGGGGGCAGGTGATTCACCCCTCCACTTT.

The chain couples TRBV7-9 to TRBJ2-7, with D tentatively TRBD1 (6 bases). CDR1 and CDR2 from the germline V gene are SEHNR and FQNEAQ (reference sequence). The CDR3 loop spans 15 amino acids. V lost 4 bases to trimming and J lost 2 bases, with 15 bases between them. CDR3 bases: TGTGCCAGCAGCTCACTAAACAGGGATACCTACGAGCAGTACTTC. It is translated as CASSSLNRDTYEQYF. Complete variable domain (other parts from reference TRBV7-9 and TRBJ2-7): DTGVSQNPRHKITKRGQNVTFRCDPISEHNRLYWYRQTLGQGPEFLTYFQNEAQLEKSRLLSDRFSAERPKGSFSTLEIQRTEQGDSAMYLCASSSLNRDTYEQYFGPGTRLTVT.

The rearrangement links TRBV6-5 to TRBJ1-4, with TRBD1 matching over 9 bases. The CDR3 is 15 amino acids. In germline, CDR1 is MNHEY, CDR2 SVGAGI. Trimming removed 7 bases from V and 5 bases from J; junction bases left unmatched: 8. CDR3 loop: CASTPKGTGNEKLFF. CDR3 nucleotide sequence: TGTGCCAGCACCCCAAAGGGGACAGGGAATGAAAAACTGTTTTTT.

V gene TRBV5-1 combines with J gene TRBJ2-3; the match to TRBD1 covers 7 bases. Germline loops: CDR1 SGHRS, CDR2 YFSETQ. V was clipped by 5 bases and J by 2 bases; unmatched bases: 8. The CDR3 contains 15 residues. The CDR3 nucleotides read TGCGCCAGCAGTATAGGGGGCGGTGACACAGATACGCAGTATTTT. This codes for CASSIGGGDTDTQYF.